The T cell receptor beta chain under discussion was sequenced for a study of T cells in Graves' hyperthyroidism and ophthalmopathy. Study-level findings and limits: Model predictions of ophthalmopathy came a median around 7.1 months before onset.

Authors of the study amplified TCR beta CDR3 regions from RNA transcripts. First-round RT-PCR with HTBI primers amplified the TCR CDR3 region. TCRdb re-derived calls from the multiplex PCR reads in MiXCR, one entry per CDR3 protein. The sample shows hundreds of thousands of distinct CDR3 sequences, less than 45% of them seen only once. Turning to this clonotype: Its antigen is as yet unknown.

Sequences were obtained from peripheral blood or thyroid tissue (not recorded which). This clonotype was obtained from an adult man with Graves' disease, either hyperthyroidism or ophthalmopathy (not recorded which).

The CDR3 reads CSLGRTGWNYGYTF. In nucleotides, the CDR3 is TGCAGTTTAGGACGGACCGGGTGGAACTATGGCTACACCTTC. The chain joins TRBV20-1 to TRBJ1-2; D is uncertain. V was cut by 8 bases and J by 2 bases, with 18 bases left in between. This CDR3 region has 14 residues. Germline V gene sequence: CDR1 DFQATT, CDR2 SNEGSKA (reference sequence).